Below are 24 T cell receptor beta chains sequenced from a single sample in a study of spatial heterogeneity in lung cancer. Sample time point: sample taken at primary tumor resection. Unsorted tumor, nontumor lung tissue or cryopreserved PBMC supplied the whole RNA. TCRdb called the 5' RACE reads again in MiXCR, with one record for every CDR3 protein. Of 45,000 to 65,000 distinct CDR3 sequences listed, roughly 7% are singletons. The material sequenced was PBMCs, taken at surgery. These receptors came from a female donor with early-stage non-small cell lung cancer.

This clonotype came up many times. This chain connects TRBV2 to TRBJ2-1, with TRBD1 matching over 7 bases. V shed 8 bases and J 6 bases; nucleotides not matched to a gene: 7. This CDR3 has 13 residues. CDR1 is SNHLY, CDR2 FYNNEI, per germline. In DNA form, the CDR3 reads TGTGCCAGCGCTCCGGGACAGATCAATGAGCAGTTCTTC. Its protein is CASAPGQINEQFF. Full variable domain (rest looked up from reference TRBV2 and TRBJ2-1): EPEVTQTPSHQVTQMGQEVILRCVPISNHLYFYWYRQILGQKVEFLVSFYNNEISEKSEIFDDQFSVERPDGSNFTLKIRSTKLEDSAMYFCASAPGQINEQFFGPGTRLTVL.

V gene TRBV28 combines with J gene TRBJ1-5; D not resolved. Germline loops: CDR1 MDHEN, CDR2 SYDVKM. The CDR3 spans 12 residues. The V end lost 7 bases, the J end lost 6 bases, and 10 bases lay between the germline ends. The CDR3 DNA reads TGTGCCAGCACTGGTCTACTTCAGCCCCAGCATTTT. Amino acid sequence: CASTGLLQPQHF.

This clonotype was detected a few times. V is TRBV20-1 and J is TRBJ2-1; 11 bases agree with TRBD2. After removal of 2 bases from V and 4 bases from J, the junction contained 7 bases not matched to a gene. The CDR3 loop spans 16 amino acids. Germline V gene data show CDR1 as DFQATT and CDR2 as SNEGSKA (reference sequence). CDR3 sequence: CSARLKGLAVYNEQFF. The DNA of the CDR3 is TGCAGTGCTAGACTAAAGGGACTAGCGGTTTACAATGAGCAGTTCTTC.

V is TRBV7-8 and J is TRBJ1-6; no firm D call. The V and J ends lost 2 bases and 10 bases respectively, with 12 bases between them. Germline V gene data show CDR1 as SGHVS and CDR2 as FQNEAQ. This CDR3 has 14 amino acids. CDR3 sequence (DNA): TGTGCCAGCAGCTTACGAGATTCGGGATCACCCCTCCACTTT. This gives the protein CASSLRDSGSPLHF. The full variable domain, in which reference TRBV7-8 and TRBJ1-6 provide the parts outside the CDR3, is GAGVSQSPRYKVAKRGQDVALRCDPISGHVSLFWYQQALGQGPEFLTYFQNEAQLDKSGLPSDRFFAERPEGSVSTLKIQRTQQEDSAVYLCASSLRDSGSPLHFGNGTRLTVT.

Many counts were recorded for this clonotype. V and J are TRBV30 and TRBJ2-2; D is undetermined. The length of the CDR3 is 14 residues. CDR1 is GTSNPN, CDR2 SVGIG, per germline (reference sequence). Deletions cut 1 base from V and 0 bases from J, with 6 bases between. The CDR3 is CAWSEIPNTGELFF. CDR3 nucleotides: TGTGCCTGGAGTGAGATTCCGAACACCGGGGAGCTGTTTTTT.

The sample holds many counts of this clonotype. The rearrangement links TRBV18 to TRBJ2-3; D call uncertain. The CDR3 runs 13 residues. The V end lost 1 base, the J end lost 0 bases, and 2 bases lay between the germline ends. The germline CDR1 and CDR2 sequences are KGHSH and LQKENI. The CDR3 sequence: CASSPQSTDTQYF. The CDR3 nucleotides are TGTGCCAGCTCACCACAGAGCACAGATACGCAGTATTTT.

This clonotype was observed many times. V gene TRBV7-2 combines with J gene TRBJ2-3; the D gene is possibly TRBD2 (5 bases). Per germline, CDR1 SGHTA and CDR2 FQGNSA. V dropped 4 bases and J dropped 3 bases, with 11 bases sitting between them. CDR3 size: 14 residues. CDR3 DNA: TGTGCCAGCAGCTCCGGGATAGAGACAGATACGCAGTATTTT. Encoded protein: CASSSGIETDTQYF.

This clonotype was found a few times. At one boundary the junction diverges from the germline segment, which might be a read error. CDR3 nucleotide sequence: TGTGCCAGCAGTCTACAAGGACAGCCAGGGGCCCCCCGGTGGTTC. Amino acid sequence: CASSLQGQPGAPRWF. This sequence joins TRBV6-2 or TRBV6-3 and TRBJ2-5, with D possibly being TRBD1 (6 bases). CDR1 is MNHEY and CDR2 is SVGEGT in the germline V gene. The CDR3 contains 15 residues.

The rearrangement joins TRBV20-1 to TRBJ2-3; TRBD2 aligns across 10 bases. Germline V gives CDR1 DFQATT, CDR2 SNEGSKA (reference sequence). The ends lost 3 bases at V and 0 bases at J; junction bases unmatched: 3. CDR3 length: 15 residues. CDR3 bases: TGCAGTGCTAGTTCTAGCGGGAGAAGCACAGATACGCAGTATTTT. This encodes CSASSSGRSTDTQYF.

There are many counts of this clonotype. The chain has TRBV20-1 and TRBJ2-4, with TRBD2 matching over 7 bases. Trimming took 3 bases from V and 3 from J; bases not matched to a gene: 8. Germline V gives CDR1 DFQATT, CDR2 SNEGSKA (reference sequence). This CDR3 comprises 15 residues. CDR3 residues: CSASGGWLGKNIQYF. DNA of the CDR3: TGCAGTGCTAGCGGGGGGTGGCTGGGCAAAAACATTCAGTACTTC.

This clonotype was seen only a few times. The V call is TRBV7-2, the J call TRBJ1-4; TRBD1 matches at 7 bases. Germline CDR1 is SGHTA and CDR2 is FQGNSA. This CDR3 spans 15 amino acids. With 2 bases clipped from V and 7 bases from J, the junction kept 7 bases outside the gene matches. CDR3 sequence (DNA): TGTGCCAGCAGCTTATTGAAGGGGGCGGGTGAAAAACTGTTTTTT. The encoded protein is CASSLLKGAGEKLFF.

This clonotype occurred a few times. The genes are TRBV7-9 and TRBJ2-2; D may correspond to TRBD1 or TRBD2 (6 bases each). Germline V gene data show CDR1 as SEHNR and CDR2 as FQNEAQ (reference sequence). This CDR3 is built from 16 residues. V lost 5 bases and J 4 bases, leaving 17 bases between the germline ends. The CDR3 is CASSIPWGAGTGELFF. CDR3 DNA sequence: TGTGCCAGCAGCATCCCTTGGGGGGCCGGCACCGGGGAGCTGTTTTTT.

This clonotype occurred many times. This chain connects TRBV7-3 to TRBJ1-4, with D perhaps TRBD1 (5 bases). In germline, CDR1 is SGHTA, CDR2 FQGTGA. V gave up 4 bases and J gave up 4 bases, with 7 bases separating them. This CDR3 is built from 13 residues. The CDR3 reads CASSWDRNEKLFF. CDR3 coding DNA: TGTGCCAGCAGCTGGGACCGTAATGAAAAACTGTTTTTT.

The table lists this clonotype with many counts. This chain links TRBV3-1 with TRBJ1-4, with TRBD1 matching over 7 bases. The CDR3 runs to 15 residues. Germline trimming cut 4 bases from V and 0 bases from J; bases unmatched to any gene: 2. CDR1 and CDR2 (germline): LGHDT, YNNKEL (reference sequence). Written as DNA, the CDR3 is TGTGCCAGCAGCCCTACAGGGGCAACTAATGAAAAACTGTTTTTT. This gives the protein CASSPTGATNEKLFF.

In this sample, this clonotype turned up many times. The chain employs TRBV7-9 and TRBJ2-6, with D possibly being TRBD2 (7 bases). V was pared by 3 bases and J by 4 bases, with 22 bases between. The V gene's germline CDR1 is SEHNR and CDR2 FQNEAQ (reference sequence). The CDR3 spans 19 residues. The CDR3 nucleotides read TGTGCCAGCAGCTTGGGACATGGACCCCGGGAGGCCGGGGCCAACGTCCTGACTTTC. Its translation: CASSLGHGPREAGANVLTF.

This clonotype has a handful of counts. The chain combines TRBV28 with TRBJ2-7; tentatively, D is TRBD1 (5 bases). In germline, CDR1 is MDHEN, CDR2 SYDVKM. The CDR3 covers 14 residues. Trimming pared 10 bases from V and 3 bases from J, leaving 19 bases between. CDR3 in amino acids: CAIARRQGVYEQYF. The CDR3 DNA sequence: TGTGCCATTGCCCGGCGGCAGGGCGTCTACGAGCAGTACTTC.

J is TRBJ2-5 and V is TRBV18; possible D gene TRBD1, 6 bases. CDR3 size: 13 residues. Trimming removed 3 bases from V and 5 bases from J, with 10 bases in between. CDR1 is KGHSH, CDR2 LQKENI, per germline. The CDR3 coding sequence is TGTGCCAGCTCACCCCAGGGGACGGAGACCCAGTACTTC. It codes for CASSPQGTETQYF. The variable domain in full, completed from reference TRBV18 and TRBJ2-5, reads NAGVMQNPRHLVRRRGQEARLRCSPMKGHSHVYWYRQLPEEGLKFMVYLQKENIIDESGMPKERFSAEFPKEGPSILRIQQVVRGDSAAYFCASSPQGTETQYFGPGTRLLVL.

The chain uses TRBV9 and TRBJ2-1; D unresolved. Germline V gene lookup returns CDR1 SGDLS and CDR2 YYNGEE. The CDR3 is 14 amino acids. Trimming shortened V by 3 bases and J by 7 bases, and 14 bases separated the two germline ends. The DNA of the CDR3 is TGTGCCAGCAGCGCCAGGCTCCGTGGGAATGAGCAGTTCTTC. Translation: CASSARLRGNEQFF.

This clonotype was seen ten or more times. The chain couples TRBV29-1 to TRBJ2-1; a possible D gene is TRBD2 (5 bases). Trimming shortened V by 7 bases and J by 4 bases, and 11 bases separated the two germline ends. Germline V gene data show CDR1 as SQVTM and CDR2 as ANQGSEA. The CDR3 has 12 residues. The DNA of the CDR3 is TGCAGCGCGGGAATCAGGTACAATGAGCAGTTCTTC. This encodes CSAGIRYNEQFF.

This clonotype was found many times. The chain recombines TRBV27 with TRBJ2-1; TRBD2 is a possible D gene (6 bases). V shed 1 base and J shed 9 bases, with 16 bases lying between them. This CDR3 has 15 residues. Germline V gives CDR1 MNHEY, CDR2 SMNVEV (reference sequence). The CDR3: CASSLFGGRWGEQFF. The DNA of the CDR3 is TGTGCCAGCAGTTTATTTGGGGGGAGATGGGGTGAGCAGTTCTTC.

The sample holds many counts of this clonotype. The V and J genes are TRBV12-3 or TRBV12-4 and TRBJ2-3; D is possibly TRBD2 (5 bases). The length of the CDR3 is 13 residues. The germline V and J ends were trimmed by 7 bases and 2 bases, with 10 bases remaining between them. CDR3 residues: CASIAGPTDTQYF. CDR3 in DNA: TGTGCCAGCATTGCGGGCCCCACAGATACGCAGTATTTT.

This clonotype came up many times. Here the CDR3 reads CASRPTGNPEKLFF. CDR3 sequence (DNA): TGTGCCAGCAGACCCACAGGCAACCCTGAAAAACTGTTTTTT. The chain joins TRBV2 to TRBJ1-4; possible D gene TRBD1, 5 bases. CDR1 and CDR2 (germline): SNHLY, FYNNEI. With 6 bases removed from V and 7 bases from J, the gap between germline ends came to 15 bases. The CDR3 totals 14 residues.

The table lists this clonotype with many counts. This chain links TRBV6-5 with TRBJ2-3; D gene unclear. The germline V gene encodes CDR1 MNHEY and CDR2 SVGAGI. Trimming cost V 0 bases and J 9 bases, with 10 bases left between them. CDR3 length: 13 amino acids. This CDR3 is CASSYSIDWTQYF. CDR3 DNA sequence: TGTGCCAGCAGTTACTCGATCGATTGGACGCAGTATTTT.

This chain connects TRBV7-4 to TRBJ1-1; D not resolved. Trimming shortened V by 2 bases and J by 6 bases, and 16 bases separated the two germline ends. CDR3 size: 15 residues. Germline V lookup: CDR1 SGHVT, CDR2 SQSDAQ. This chain's CDR3 is CASSLTGGGRAEAFF. In nucleotides, the CDR3 is TGTGCCAGCAGCTTAACCGGCGGTGGAAGGGCTGAAGCTTTCTTT. The full variable domain, rest sourced from reference TRBV7-4 and TRBJ1-1, is GAGVSQSPRYKVAKRGRDVALRCDSISGHVTLYWYRQTLGQGSEVLTYSQSDAQRDKSGRPSGRFSAERPERSVSTLKIQRTEQGDSAVYLCASSLTGGGRAEAFFGQGTRLTVV.